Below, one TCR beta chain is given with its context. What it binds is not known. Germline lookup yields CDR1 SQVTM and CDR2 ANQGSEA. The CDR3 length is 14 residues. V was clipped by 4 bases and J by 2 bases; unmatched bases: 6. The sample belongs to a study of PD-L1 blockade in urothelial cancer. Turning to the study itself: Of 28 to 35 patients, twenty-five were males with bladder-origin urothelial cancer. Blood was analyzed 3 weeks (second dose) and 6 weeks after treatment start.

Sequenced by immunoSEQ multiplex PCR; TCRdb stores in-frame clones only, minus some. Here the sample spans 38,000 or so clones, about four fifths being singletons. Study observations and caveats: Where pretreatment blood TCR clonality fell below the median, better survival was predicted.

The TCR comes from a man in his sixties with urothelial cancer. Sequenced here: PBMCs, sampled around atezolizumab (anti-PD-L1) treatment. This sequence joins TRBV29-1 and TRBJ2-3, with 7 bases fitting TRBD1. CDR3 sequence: CSVAQGSPTDTQYF. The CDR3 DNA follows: TGCAGCGTTGCACAGGGGAGTCCCACAGATACGCAGTATTTT.